This is a list of T cell receptor beta chains from one sample in a study of blood T cell repertoires in COVID-19. Method: immunoSEQ multiplex PCR; TCRdb's copy keeps in-frame clones and lacks some. The sample yields 200,000 to 250,000 clones, roughly 83% seen once. Sequenced: PBMCs or T cells enriched from blood (not recorded which). These receptor sequences come from a woman between 45 and 60 years old who had recovered from COVID-19. The CDR3 runs from the conserved cysteine through the conserved F or W. The D gene is left open where the match is weak. Size is stated for part of the rows, as once, few or many counts, or as a class when the clone is expanded.

. TRBJ1-2 TRBV7-9 . TGTGCCAGCAGCTTAGGGAGTGATGGCTACACCTTC CASSLGSDGYTF
. TRBJ2-7 TRBV2 . TGTGCCAGCATGAGGAACGAGCAGTACTTC CASMRNEQYF
. TRBJ2-1 TRBV7-2 . TGTGCCAGCAGCTTAGGCCCGGGGAACAATGAGCAGTTCTTC CASSLGPGNNEQFF
. TRBJ1-2 TRBV28 . TGTGCCAGCAGTCAAAGGGGCAAAAGGGAAAACTATGGCTACACCTTC CASSQRGKRENYGYTF
. TRBJ1-2 TRBV18 TRBD1 TGTGCCAGCTCACCAGGACAGGCTGGATGGGATGGCTACACCTTC CASSPGQAGWDGYTF
. TRBJ2-5 TRBV5-1 . TGCGCCAGCAGCTTGCGGGAGACCCAGTACTTC CASSLRETQYF
. TRBJ1-5 TRBV2 TRBD1 TGTGCCAGCAGTTTCGGGACAGGATCTTATCAGCCCCAGCATTTT CASSFGTGSYQPQHF
. TRBJ1-6 TRBV28 TRBD1 TGTGCCAGCAGTGGAACCGGGACAGGGCTTTCACCCCTCCACTTT CASSGTGTGLSPLHF
. TRBJ1-5 TRBV15 . TGTGCCACCAGCAGAGCCCGGGATCCCAATTGGCCCCAGCATTTT CATSRARDPNWPQHF
few TRBJ1-6 TRBV29-1 TRBD1 TGCAGCGTGGGGACAGGGGATTCACCCCTCCACTTT CSVGTGDSPLHF
. TRBJ2-3 TRBV29-1 TRBD2 TGCAGCGTTGAAGATCAGGGCGGTGGGACTAGCGACACAGATACGCAGTATTTT CSVEDQGGGTSDTDTQYF
. TRBJ2-7 TRBV19 TRBD2 TGTGCCAGCCGACCCGGAGCGGGAGGTTACGAGCAGTACTTC CASRPGAGGYEQYF
once TRBJ2-7 TRBV19 TRBD1 TGTGCCACGAAATGGACAGGGGACTCCTACGAGCAGTACTTC CATKWTGDSYEQYF
once TRBJ2-3 TRBV2 TRBD2 TGTGCCAGCAGAAGGACTAGCGGGGGGGCAGATACGCAGTATTTT CASRRTSGGADTQYF
. TRBJ2-1 TRBV7-9 . TGTGCCAGCAGCATCACCGGGACAAACTACAATGAGCAGTTCTTC CASSITGTNYNEQFF
few TRBJ1-1 TRBV3-1/TRBV3-2 TRBD1 TGTGCCAGCAGCAACAGGGGGAACACTGAAGCTTTCTTT CASSNRGNTEAFF
. TRBJ2-5 TRBV6-2/TRBV6-3 . TGTGCCAGCAGTTACGTTGGGGGCATGGAGACCCAGTACTTC CASSYVGGMETQYF